The source of this T cell receptor (beta chain) is a study of control samples from healthy donors and cancer patients. Libraries were prepared by immunoSEQ multiplex PCR; TCRdb keeps only in-frame clonotypes and omits some of them. Of some 160,000 clones listed, about 93% are singletons. Trimming cost V 3 bases and J 10 bases, with 15 bases left between them. This CDR3 has 13 residues. Per germline, CDR1 MDHEN and CDR2 SYDVKM. This clonotype was sampled from a young woman in good health. The sequencing sample was made of blood. The rearrangement joins TRBV28 to TRBJ1-1; D may be TRBD1 (5 bases). The CDR3 loop reads CASSFEGLVAAFF. CDR3 in DNA: TGTGCCAGCAGTTTCGAGGGGTTGGTGGCAGCTTTCTTT.